These T cell receptor beta chains were read from a single sample in a study of long-term antiretroviral therapy in people with HIV. The protocol was immunoSEQ multiplex PCR, while the TCRdb copy is restricted to in-frame clones and leaves out a portion. The table shows tens of thousands of clones, with 80% to 95% occurring only once. This material consisted of unsorted PBMCs, taken more than 5 years after starting antiretroviral therapy. The receptors derive from a woman aged 40 to 49 with HIV. Both conserved end residues are part of each CDR3. The D gene is left open where the match is weak.

d_gene	j_gene	v_gene	CDR3aa	CDR3nt
.	TRBJ2-7	TRBV9	CASSGPREPYEQYF	TGTGCCAGCAGCGGGCCCCGGGAACCCTACGAGCAGTACTTC
.	TRBJ1-4	TRBV6-6	CASSHREGYSEEKLFF	TGTGCCAGCAGCCACCGGGAAGGGTATTCGGAGGAAAAACTGTTTTTT
.	TRBJ2-3	TRBV5-4	CASSLLGDGTDTQYF	TGTGCCAGCAGCTTGTTGGGGGACGGGACAGATACGCAGTATTTT
.	TRBJ1-1	TRBV4-2	CASSQQTVNTEAFF	TGTGCCAGCAGCCAACAGACGGTGAACACTGAAGCTTTCTTT
TRBD1	TRBJ2-1	TRBV4-1	CASSQVPTGEWEQFF	TGCGCCAGCAGCCAAGTTCCGACAGGGGAATGGGAGCAGTTCTTC
.	TRBJ1-1	TRBV15	CATREGLGTEAFF	TGTGCCACCAGGGAAGGGCTGGGCACTGAAGCTTTCTTT
.	TRBJ2-7	TRBV11-2	CASSLEFGRTYEQYF	TGTGCCAGCAGCTTAGAGTTCGGGCGGACCTACGAGCAGTACTTC
.	TRBJ1-2	TRBV19	CASSHIGGNYGYTF	TGTGCCAGTAGTCACATAGGTGGTAACTATGGCTACACCTTC
.	TRBJ2-2	TRBV15	CATSREGQNTGELFF	TGTGCCACCAGCAGAGAAGGACAGAACACCGGGGAGCTGTTTTTT
TRBD1	TRBJ1-5	TRBV6-1	CASSGDRQQPQHF	TGTGCCAGCAGTGGGGACAGGCAACAGCCCCAGCATTTT
.	TRBJ2-5	TRBV7-6	CASRTRPGRETQYF	TGTGCCAGTAGGACTCGACCCGGAAGGGAGACCCAGTACTTC
.	TRBJ1-5	TRBV11-3	CASSVDGNQPQHF	TGTGCCAGCAGCGTAGACGGGAATCAGCCCCAGCATTTT
.	TRBJ2-1	TRBV11-2	CASSLVERSYNEQFF	TGTGCCAGCAGCTTAGTGGAGAGGTCCTACAATGAGCAGTTCTTC
.	TRBJ1-1	TRBV7-9	CASSLFLGPNTEAFF	TGTGCCAGCAGCTTGTTCCTGGGCCCGAACACTGAAGCTTTCTTT
TRBD1	TRBJ1-1	TRBV7-9	CASSRQGAAFF	TGTGCCAGCAGCAGACAGGGGGCCGCTTTCTTT
TRBD1	TRBJ1-1	TRBV12-5	CASRASGGTEAFF	TGTGCTAGTCGAGCATCAGGGGGAACTGAAGCTTTCTTT